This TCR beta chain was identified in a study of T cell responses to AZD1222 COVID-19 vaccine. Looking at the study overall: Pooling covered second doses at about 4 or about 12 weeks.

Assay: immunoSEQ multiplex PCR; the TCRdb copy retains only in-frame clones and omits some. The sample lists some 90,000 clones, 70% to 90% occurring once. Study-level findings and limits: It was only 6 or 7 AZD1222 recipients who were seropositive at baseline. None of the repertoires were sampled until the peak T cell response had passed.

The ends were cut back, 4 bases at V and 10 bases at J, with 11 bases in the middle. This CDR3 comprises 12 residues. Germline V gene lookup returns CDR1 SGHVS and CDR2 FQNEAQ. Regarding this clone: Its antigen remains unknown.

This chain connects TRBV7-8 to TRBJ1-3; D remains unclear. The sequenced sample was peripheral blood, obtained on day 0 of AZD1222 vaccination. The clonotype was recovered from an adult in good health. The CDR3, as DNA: TGTGCCAGCAGCTCCCAAATAGGGACCATATATTTT. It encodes CASSSQIGTIYF.